Each of the 17 T cell receptor beta chains below was sequenced from the same sample in a study of cytomegalovirus exposure and HLA in healthy donors. Vbeta (60) and Jbeta (13) primers were used in the PCR. The method was immunoSEQ multiplex PCR; TCRdb's version includes in-frame clones alone and lacks a portion of them. Of under 150,000 clones listed, 79% are singletons. The sequenced sample was PBMCs. These receptors were collected from a man aged 18 to 35 in good health and CMV-seronegative.

The rearrangement joins TRBV4-1 to TRBJ1-5; tentatively, D is TRBD1 (6 bases). The CDR3 contains 14 residues. Germline values: CDR1 MGHRA, CDR2 YSYEKL. V was shortened by 3 bases and J by 4 bases, with 10 bases between the two germline ends. As DNA, the CDR3 is TGCGCCAGCAGCCATGGACAGCCTAATCAGCCCCAGCATTTT. Protein sequence: CASSHGQPNQPQHF.

The rearrangement joins TRBV11-2 to TRBJ2-1; perhaps TRBD2 as D (5 bases). V dropped 5 bases and J dropped 3 bases, with 8 bases sitting between them. This CDR3 has 13 residues. Germline CDR1 and CDR2: SGHAT and FQNNGV. The DNA for the CDR3 is TGTGCCAGCAGCCTAAGCGGCTACAATGAGCAGTTCTTC. It codes for CASSLSGYNEQFF.

Concerning this clone: Since the CDR3 does not end with the conserved phenylalanine or tryptophan, this likely comes from a read error. The chain couples TRBV7-2 to TRBJ2-7, with TRBD2 matching 7 bases. After removal of 1 base from V and 3 bases from J, the junction contained 3 bases not matched to a gene. The CDR3 length is 14 residues. Germline V CDR1 and CDR2: SGHTA, FQGNSA. CDR3 in DNA: TGTGCCAGCAGCTTAGTTGGCGGGAGCTACGAGCAGTACCTC. Protein product: CASSLVGGSYEQYL.

The V call is TRBV28, the J call TRBJ2-4; 12 positions match TRBD1. CDR1 and CDR2 (germline): MDHEN, SYDVKM. The CDR3 totals 17 residues. J gave up 6 bases and V 2 bases, and 8 bases lay outside the gene matches. In DNA form, the CDR3 reads TGTGCCAGCAGTTTAGCCGGGACAGGGGGCCTCGGAAACATTCAGTACTTC. This encodes CASSLAGTGGLGNIQYF. The full variable domain, rest sourced from reference TRBV28 and TRBJ2-4, is DVKVTQSSRYLVKRTGEKVFLECVQDMDHENMFWYRQDPGLGLRLIYFSYDVKMKEKGDIPEGYSVSREKKERFSLILESASTNQTSMYLCASSLAGTGGLGNIQYFGAGTRLSVL.

The rearrangement links TRBV2 to TRBJ1-5, with 7 nucleotides matching TRBD1. The J segment lost 5 bases and the V segment lost 6 bases, leaving 4 bases of the junction unmatched. The CDR3 extends over 13 amino acids. The germline V gene encodes CDR1 SNHLY and CDR2 FYNNEI. CDR3 protein: CASSQTGDQPQHF. The CDR3 coding sequence is TGTGCCAGCAGCCAAACAGGGGATCAGCCCCAGCATTTT.

This clone was seen only once. The rearrangement uses TRBV4-1 and TRBJ2-1; 8 nucleotides agree with TRBD2. This CDR3 spans 16 amino acids. V was pared by 4 bases and J by 10 bases, with 15 bases of the junction left unmatched. Germline-derived CDR1 and CDR2 are MGHRA and YSYEKL. DNA for the CDR3: TGCGCCAGCAGCCCCCTCGGACTAGCCGGGCGAGAAGAGCAGTTCTTC. Translation: CASSPLGLAGREEQFF.

The genes are TRBV6-5 and TRBJ1-5; unclear D gene. The CDR3 is made up of 13 amino acids. V shed 5 bases and J shed 3 bases, with 8 bases lying between them. Germline V gives CDR1 MNHEY, CDR2 SVGAGI. DNA for the CDR3: TGTGCCAGCAGTACCGGGAACAATCAGCCCCAGCATTTT. Amino acids: CASSTGNNQPQHF.

This chain's CDR3 is CARNPGQGNTEAFF. CDR3 coding DNA: TGTGCCAGAAACCCGGGACAGGGTAACACTGAAGCTTTCTTT. The rearrangement joins TRBV7-5 to TRBJ1-1; no DNA check was done on the table's D call, TRBD1. TRBV7-5 is a pseudogene locus. CDR3 length: 14 residues.

This clone has only a few counts. The V call is TRBV13, the J call TRBJ1-2; D is unclear. The CDR3 loop spans 14 amino acids. Germline values: CDR1 PRHDT, CDR2 FYEKMQ (reference sequence). V lost 3 bases and J 4 bases, leaving 12 bases between the germline ends. For the CDR3, the DNA is TGTGCCAGCAGCTTCACCACAGATACCTATGGCTACACCTTC. Protein sequence: CASSFTTDTYGYTF.

This chain connects TRBV19 to TRBJ2-2, with D perhaps matching TRBD1 (6 bases). Germline CDR1 LNHDA, CDR2 SQIVND (reference sequence). Between the trimmed V and J ends, which lost 2 bases and 0 bases, there was a span of 7 bases. There are 15 residues in the CDR3. CDR3 loop: CASSITGTNTGELFF. The CDR3 DNA reads TGTGCCAGTAGTATAACAGGGACGAACACCGGGGAGCTGTTTTTT.

This chain uses TRBV30 with TRBJ2-5; tentatively, D is TRBD2 (6 bases). CDR1 and CDR2 from the germline V gene are GTSNPN and SVGIG (reference sequence). Trimming took off 7 bases at V and 7 bases at J, with 13 bases between the two ends. The CDR3 spans 11 residues. The CDR3 spells CALSAGGTQYF. The CDR3 DNA sequence: TGTGCCTTATCAGCCGGGGGGACCCAGTACTTC. Supplemented by reference TRBV30 and TRBJ2-5, the full variable domain reads SQTIHQWPATLVQPVGSPLSLECTVEGTSNPNLYWYRQAAGRGLQLLFYSVGIGQISSEVPQNLSASRPQDRQFILSSKKLLLSDSGFYLCALSAGGTQYFGPGTRLLVL.

The chain uses TRBV4-2 and TRBJ2-5; TRBD2 is a possible D gene (6 bases). Germline assignment: CDR1 LGHNA and CDR2 YNFKEQ. The CDR3 runs to 18 residues. The V end lost 0 bases, the J end lost 5 bases, and 22 bases lay between the germline ends. Here the CDR3 DNA reads TGTGCCAGCAGCCAAGATCCAAGGTCGGGAGTCGGGGTGGAGACCCAGTACTTC. Its protein is CASSQDPRSGVGVETQYF.

The J gene is TRBJ1-6, the V gene TRBV5-1, with TRBD1 matching 7 bases. The CDR3 consists of 15 residues. Per the germline V gene, CDR1 is SGHRS and CDR2 is YFSETQ. Trimming took 4 bases from V and 8 from J; bases not matched to a gene: 9. The CDR3 coding sequence is TGCGCCAGCAGCGCAACGGACAGGAGGGATTCACCCCTCCACTTT. Protein: CASSATDRRDSPLHF.

J is TRBJ2-1 and V is TRBV4-1; TRBD2 matches at 11 bases. The CDR3 is 17 amino acids. The junction had 5 bases not matched to a gene; V was cut back by 0 bases and J by 4 bases. Germline V gives CDR1 MGHRA, CDR2 YSYEKL. CDR3 coding DNA: TGCGCCAGCAGCCAAGACACCGGGACTAGCGGATACAATGAGCAGTTCTTC. This encodes CASSQDTGTSGYNEQFF.

J is TRBJ1-2 and V is TRBV9, with 7 positions matching TRBD1. Germline V CDR1 and CDR2: SGDLS, YYNGEE. This CDR3 contains 17 residues. The ends lost 0 bases at V and 4 bases at J; junction bases unmatched: 12. This chain's CDR3 is CASSVVGQAGGPYGYTF. The CDR3 DNA sequence: TGTGCCAGCAGCGTAGTAGGGCAGGCAGGGGGACCCTATGGCTACACCTTC.

The table lists this clone with a count of one. The chain couples TRBV19 to TRBJ2-1, with 7 positions matching TRBD2. Germline CDR1 and CDR2: LNHDA and SQIVND (reference sequence). V shed 10 bases, J shed 0 bases, and the junction held 12 bases outside the gene matches. The CDR3 length is 16 residues. The CDR3 spells CATKNGGSTSYNEQFF. CDR3 sequence (DNA): TGTGCCACGAAGAACGGGGGGTCGACCTCCTACAATGAGCAGTTCTTC.

CDR3: CASSYDRGVAYEQYF. The CDR3 region has the DNA TGTGCCAGCAGTTACGACAGGGGAGTCGCCTACGAGCAGTACTTC. V is TRBV7-2 and J is TRBJ2-7; 8 bases align to TRBD1. In germline, CDR1 is SGHTA, CDR2 FQGNSA. Trimming removed 6 bases from V and 2 bases from J; junction bases left unmatched: 9. The CDR3 runs 15 residues.